What follows are 2 T cell receptor beta chains derived from one specimen sequenced in a study of regulatory T cells in long-lasting Graves disease. According to the study, TCR beta libraries were built with iRepertoire HTBI primers and CDR3-region Arm-PCR. TCRdb called the multiplex PCR reads again in MiXCR, with one record for every CDR3 protein. Here the sample spans under 250,000 distinct CDR3 sequences, around 20% being singletons. Noted time point: newly diagnosed GD, antithyroid drugs for less than 3 months. From RNA extracted from PBMCs, the TCR library was made. This same sample was also taken into another study, of T cells in Graves' hyperthyroidism and ophthalmopathy.

Sequencing was performed on peripheral blood mononuclear cells (PBMCs), taken at new diagnosis, from a patient treated with antithyroid drugs. The receptors were sampled from a young woman with Graves disease.

This clonotype has at least ten counts. V is TRBV5-6 and J is TRBJ2-1; the match to TRBD2 covers 15 bases. V lost 4 bases, J lost 9 bases, and 8 bases stayed unmatched. Germline lookup yields CDR1 SGHDT and CDR2 YYEEEE. The CDR3 extends over 16 amino acids. The CDR3 protein is CASSIRTSGGAIEQFF. The DNA for the CDR3 is TGTGCCAGCAGCATTCGGACTAGCGGGGGGGCCATTGAGCAGTTCTTC.

Concerning this clonotype: Only one base separates this from a far larger clonotype, so it likely reflects a read error. V gene TRBV20-1 combines with J gene TRBJ2-1; 12 bases match TRBD2. Germline V gene data show CDR1 as DFQATT and CDR2 as SNEGSKA (reference sequence). There are 17 residues in the CDR3. J gave up 10 bases and V 1 base, and 14 bases lay outside the gene matches. The CDR3 DNA reads TGCAGTGCTAGAGGTTCCGGGACTAGCGGGTCTTCCTACGAGCAGTTCTTC. Its translation is CSARGSGTSGSSYEQFF.